These 11 T cell receptor beta chains share one sample of origin, sequenced in a study of cytomegalovirus exposure and HLA in healthy donors. The PCR employed 60 Vbeta primers together with 13 Jbeta primers. The protocol was immunoSEQ multiplex PCR, while the TCRdb copy is restricted to in-frame clones and leaves out a portion. The data hold about 140,000 clones, with around 81% observed a single time. The sample consisted of PBMCs. These receptors were collected from a man in his fifties in good health and CMV-seronegative.

The chain uses TRBV7-9 and TRBJ2-3; 9 nucleotides match TRBD2. Germline assignment: CDR1 SEHNR and CDR2 FQNEAQ (reference sequence). This CDR3 spans 16 amino acids. The J segment lost 0 bases and the V segment lost 5 bases, leaving 6 bases of the junction unmatched. The CDR3: CASSEGSGGSTDTQYF. CDR3 nucleotides: TGTGCCAGCAGCGAGGGCAGCGGGGGGAGCACAGATACGCAGTATTTT.

This chain uses TRBV10-1 with TRBJ2-3; D is perhaps TRBD1 (5 bases). The germline V and J ends were trimmed by 7 bases and 5 bases, with 10 bases remaining between them. This CDR3 has 12 residues. The V gene's germline CDR1 is WNHNN and CDR2 SYGVQD (reference sequence). CDR3 sequence (DNA): TGCGCCAGCATTTCAGGGATAGATACGCAGTATTTT. Translation gives CASISGIDTQYF.

J is TRBJ1-2 and V is TRBV28; D remains unclear. There are 12 residues in the CDR3. V lost 4 bases and J lost 4, with 7 bases in between. Per germline, CDR1 MDHEN and CDR2 SYDVKM. CDR3 sequence reads: CASSWAVYGYTF. CDR3 sequence (DNA): TGTGCCAGCAGTTGGGCAGTCTATGGCTACACCTTC.

The V call is TRBV5-1, the J call TRBJ2-5; D is uncertain. The J call could be wrong; TRBJ2-7 is a better fit for the DNA end. Germline CDR1 SGHRS, CDR2 YFSETQ. This CDR3 has 11 residues. This chain's CDR3 is CASSSHYEQYF. The CDR3 DNA sequence: TGCGCCAGCAGTTCCCACTACGAGCAGTACTTC.

This chain links TRBV6-1 with TRBJ1-2; 8 bases are a match to TRBD1. The CDR3 runs 13 residues. Germline trimming cut 6 bases from V and 8 bases from J; bases unmatched to any gene: 8. CDR1 and CDR2 from the germline V gene are MNHNS and SASEGT. CDR3 in amino acids: CASRPTGEGGYTF. The CDR3 DNA reads as TGTGCCAGCAGGCCGACAGGGGAGGGAGGCTACACCTTC.

The chain recombines TRBV7-9 with TRBJ1-1; D is ambiguous. In germline, CDR1 is SEHNR, CDR2 FQNEAQ (reference sequence). Trimming took 0 bases from V and 4 from J, leaving 15 bases between them. The CDR3 loop spans 16 amino acids. The chain's CDR3 is CASSLARGVGFTEAFF. Written as DNA, the CDR3 is TGTGCCAGCAGCTTAGCTCGGGGAGTGGGGTTCACTGAAGCTTTCTTT.

This sequence joins TRBV7-3 and TRBJ2-7, with 8 nucleotides matching TRBD2. This CDR3 region has 18 residues. The germline CDR1 and CDR2 sequences are SGHTA and FQGTGA. Germline trimming cut 1 base from V and 9 bases from J; bases unmatched to any gene: 20. CDR3 DNA sequence: TGTGCCAGCAGCTTAAACCCCCCCGAGAGCGGGGGACTCGCTGGGCAGTACTTC. The encoded protein is CASSLNPPESGGLAGQYF.

The V and J genes are TRBV19 and TRBJ2-3, with a tentative D call TRBD2 (6 bases). This CDR3 spans 15 amino acids. Germline lookup yields CDR1 LNHDA and CDR2 SQIVND (reference sequence). Trimming pared 4 bases from V and 1 base from J, leaving 12 bases between. The CDR3 is CASSRRGPRTDTQYF. CDR3 nucleotide sequence: TGTGCCAGTAGTAGGAGGGGCCCGCGCACAGATACGCAGTATTTT.

The J gene is TRBJ1-4, the V gene TRBV5-1; D call uncertain. CDR1 is SGHRS, CDR2 YFSETQ, per germline. The CDR3 contains 15 residues. Trimming took 5 bases from V and 4 from J, leaving 15 bases between them. The CDR3 loop is CASSLAPRSNEKLFF. The DNA for the CDR3 is TGCGCCAGCAGTCTGGCCCCAAGGAGTAATGAAAAACTGTTTTTT. Variable domain in full (rest from reference TRBV5-1 and TRBJ1-4): KAGVTQTPRYLIKTRGQQVTLSCSPISGHRSVSWYQQTPGQGLQFLFEYFSETQRNKGNFPGRFSGRQFSNSRSEMNVSTLELGDSALYLCASSLAPRSNEKLFFGSGTQLSVL.

This chain links TRBV6-1 with TRBJ1-1; tentative D call: TRBD1 (6 bases). Per the germline V gene, CDR1 is MNHNS and CDR2 is SASEGT. CDR3 length: 14 residues. With 9 bases removed from V and 3 bases from J, the gap between germline ends came to 17 bases. CDR3 region: CASMTGSLDTEAFF. CDR3 bases: TGTGCCAGTATGACAGGCAGTCTGGACACTGAAGCTTTCTTT.

The J gene is TRBJ2-5, the V gene TRBV5-8; a weak D match, TRBD1 (8 bases). The V gene lost 0 bases and the J gene lost 5 bases, with 14 bases spanning the gap. This CDR3 is 15 amino acids long. CDR1 SGHTS and CDR2 YDEGEE come from the germline V gene. Here the CDR3 reads CASSLDRGGSETQYF. CDR3 DNA: TGTGCCAGCAGCTTGGACAGGGGGGGAAGTGAGACCCAGTACTTC. Based on the CDR3 plus reference TRBV5-8 and TRBJ2-5, the full variable domain is EAGVTQSPTHLIKTRGQQATLRCSPISGHTSVYWYQQALGLGLQFLLWYDEGEERNRGNFPPRFSGRQFPNYSSELNVNALELEDSALYLCASSLDRGGSETQYFGPGTRLLVL.